This TCR beta chain was captured by sequencing in a study of blood T cell repertoires in COVID-19. Study-level information: Samples representing acute and convalescent COVID-19 were sourced from the United States, Italy and Spain. T cells, B-cell-depleted T cells, or PBMCs provided the cDNA or gDNA that served as material.

Per the authors' pipeline: Nucleated cell number was recorded as an estimate derived from reference gene primer amplification. Generated by immunoSEQ multiplex PCR, the TCRdb table keeps only in-frame clones and is missing some. The V and J calls and clone size are taken from that table; D and trimming were inferred from the DNA. The data contain about 140,000 clones, 84% of them singletons. This CDR3 spans 13 amino acids. Germline-derived CDR1 and CDR2 are MGHDK and SYGVNS. The V gene end was trimmed by 2 bases and the J gene end by 16 bases; junction bases not matched to a gene: 10. The rearrangement uses TRBV25-1 and TRBJ2-1, with 8 nucleotides matching TRBD2. The source of this sequence is a woman aged 80 or older in a cohort sampled during active or convalescent COVID-19. Sequencing used peripheral blood. The CDR3 loop is CASSEGAAGEYFF. DNA for the CDR3: TGTGCCAGCAGTGAAGGAGCAGCGGGGGAATACTTCTTC.